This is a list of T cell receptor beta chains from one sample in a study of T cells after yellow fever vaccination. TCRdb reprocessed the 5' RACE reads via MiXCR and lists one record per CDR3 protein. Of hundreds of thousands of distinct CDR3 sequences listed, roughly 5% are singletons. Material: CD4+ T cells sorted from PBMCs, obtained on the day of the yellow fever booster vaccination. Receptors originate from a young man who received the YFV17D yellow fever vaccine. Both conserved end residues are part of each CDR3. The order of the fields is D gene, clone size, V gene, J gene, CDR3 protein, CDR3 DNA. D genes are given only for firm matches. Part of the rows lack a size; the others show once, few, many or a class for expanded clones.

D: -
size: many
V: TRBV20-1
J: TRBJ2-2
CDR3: CSAPGRQPGELFF
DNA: TGCAGTGCTCCGGGACGTCAACCCGGGGAGCTGTTTTTT

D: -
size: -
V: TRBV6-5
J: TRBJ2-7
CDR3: CASSRHLSRDEQYF
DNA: TGTGCCAGCAGCCGACACCTCTCCCGGGACGAGCAGTACTTC

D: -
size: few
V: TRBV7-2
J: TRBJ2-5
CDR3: CASSLQSGLETQYF
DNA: TGTGCCAGCAGCTTACAGAGTGGCCTAGAGACCCAGTACTTC

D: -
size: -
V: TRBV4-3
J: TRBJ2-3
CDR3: CASSRGGVGTDTQYF
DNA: TGCGCCAGCAGTCGAGGGGGGGTAGGCACAGATACGCAGTATTTT

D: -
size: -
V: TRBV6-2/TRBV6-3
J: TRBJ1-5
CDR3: CASSRQVTNQPQHF
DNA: TGTGCCAGCAGCCGACAGGTGACTAATCAGCCCCAGCATTTT

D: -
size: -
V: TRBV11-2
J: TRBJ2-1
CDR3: CASTTQSSYNEQFF
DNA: TGTGCCAGCACCACGCAATCCTCCTACAATGAGCAGTTCTTC

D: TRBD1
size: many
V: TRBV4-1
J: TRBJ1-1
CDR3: CASSQADRGKSEAFF
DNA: TGCGCCAGCAGCCAAGCCGACAGGGGGAAATCTGAAGCTTTCTTT

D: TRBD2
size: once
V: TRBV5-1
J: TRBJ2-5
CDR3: CASSSAGSGTQYF
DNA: TGCGCCAGCAGCTCAGCGGGGTCAGGGACCCAGTACTTC

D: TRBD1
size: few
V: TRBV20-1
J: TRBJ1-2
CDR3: CSARSRGGVYGYTF
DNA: TGCAGTGCTAGATCCAGGGGGGGCGTCTATGGCTACACCTTC

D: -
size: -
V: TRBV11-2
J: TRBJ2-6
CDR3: CASSKLQGSGANVLTF
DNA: TGTGCCAGCAGCAAACTACAGGGATCCGGGGCCAACGTCCTGACTTTC

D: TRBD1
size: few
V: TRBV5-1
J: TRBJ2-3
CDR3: CASSHDGQGARDTQYF
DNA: TGCGCCAGCAGCCACGACGGACAGGGGGCAAGAGATACGCAGTATTTT

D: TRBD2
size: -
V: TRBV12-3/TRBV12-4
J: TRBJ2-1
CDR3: CASSSSLLAGSYNEQFF
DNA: TGTGCCAGCAGTTCCTCCTTACTAGCGGGGTCCTACAATGAGCAGTTCTTC

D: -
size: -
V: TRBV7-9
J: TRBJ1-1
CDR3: CASRGLGAWDTEAFF
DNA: TGTGCCAGCAGGGGGCTGGGGGCGTGGGATACTGAAGCTTTCTTT

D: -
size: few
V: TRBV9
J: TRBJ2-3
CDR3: CASSVDGPMTQYF
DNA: TGTGCCAGCAGCGTAGACGGCCCCATGACGCAGTATTTT

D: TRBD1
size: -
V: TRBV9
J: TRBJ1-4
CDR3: CASSLRDRSWEKLFF
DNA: TGTGCCAGCAGCCTCCGGGACAGGTCTTGGGAAAAACTGTTTTTT

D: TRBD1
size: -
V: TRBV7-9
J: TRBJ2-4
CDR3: CASSFGQGENIQYF
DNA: TGTGCCAGCAGTTTCGGACAGGGGGAAAACATTCAGTACTTC

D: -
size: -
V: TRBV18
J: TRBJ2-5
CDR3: CASSPTPSETQYF
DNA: TGTGCCAGCTCACCTACTCCGAGCGAGACCCAGTACTTC

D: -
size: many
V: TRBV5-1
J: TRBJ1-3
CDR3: CASSLPGSGNTIYF
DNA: TGCGCCAGCAGCTTACCGGGATCTGGAAACACCATATATTTT

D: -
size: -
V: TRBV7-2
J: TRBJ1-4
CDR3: CASSPHTYPDEKLFF
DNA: TGTGCCAGCAGCCCTCACACCTATCCCGACGAAAAACTGTTTTTT

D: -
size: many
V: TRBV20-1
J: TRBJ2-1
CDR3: CSARDAFRHGAEQFF
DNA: TGCAGTGCTAGAGACGCGTTCAGGCATGGGGCTGAGCAGTTCTTC

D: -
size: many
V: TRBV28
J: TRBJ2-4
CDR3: CASSFSVNPIQYF
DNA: TGTGCCAGCAGTTTCTCTGTAAATCCCATTCAGTACTTC

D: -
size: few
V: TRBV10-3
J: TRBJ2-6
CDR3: CAISETGGPGANVLTF
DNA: TGTGCCATCAGTGAGACTGGGGGGCCTGGGGCCAACGTCCTGACTTTC

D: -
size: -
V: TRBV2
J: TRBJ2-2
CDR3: CASSERGHTGELFF
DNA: TGTGCCAGCAGTGAGAGGGGTCACACCGGGGAGCTGTTTTTT

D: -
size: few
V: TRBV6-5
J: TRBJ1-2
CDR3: CASRFRLANYGYTF
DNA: TGTGCCAGCAGGTTCCGGTTAGCTAACTATGGCTACACCTTC

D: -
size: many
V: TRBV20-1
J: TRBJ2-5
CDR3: CSARQGETQYF
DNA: TGCAGTGCTAGACAGGGAGAGACCCAGTACTTC

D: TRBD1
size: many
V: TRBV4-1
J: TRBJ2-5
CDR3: CASSLPRDREGQETQYF
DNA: TGCGCCAGCAGCCTTCCCCGGGACAGGGAAGGCCAAGAGACCCAGTACTTC

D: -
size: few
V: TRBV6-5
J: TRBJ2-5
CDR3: CASSYSADRLETQYF
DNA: TGTGCCAGCAGTTACTCGGCGGACCGTCTGGAGACCCAGTACTTC

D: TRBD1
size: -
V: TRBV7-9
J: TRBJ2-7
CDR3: CASSYGQGNGQYF
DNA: TGTGCCAGCAGCTACGGACAGGGGAACGGGCAGTACTTC

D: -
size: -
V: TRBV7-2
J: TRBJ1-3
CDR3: CASSLTEGNTIYF
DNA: TGTGCCAGCAGCTTAACGGAAGGAAACACCATATATTTT

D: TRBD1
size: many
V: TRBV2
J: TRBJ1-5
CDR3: CASKGQGNQPQHF
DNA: TGTGCCAGCAAAGGACAGGGCAATCAGCCCCAGCATTTT

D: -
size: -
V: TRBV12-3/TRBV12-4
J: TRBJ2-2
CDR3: CASSWQGNTGELFF
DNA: TGTGCCAGCAGTTGGCAGGGGAACACCGGGGAGCTGTTTTTT